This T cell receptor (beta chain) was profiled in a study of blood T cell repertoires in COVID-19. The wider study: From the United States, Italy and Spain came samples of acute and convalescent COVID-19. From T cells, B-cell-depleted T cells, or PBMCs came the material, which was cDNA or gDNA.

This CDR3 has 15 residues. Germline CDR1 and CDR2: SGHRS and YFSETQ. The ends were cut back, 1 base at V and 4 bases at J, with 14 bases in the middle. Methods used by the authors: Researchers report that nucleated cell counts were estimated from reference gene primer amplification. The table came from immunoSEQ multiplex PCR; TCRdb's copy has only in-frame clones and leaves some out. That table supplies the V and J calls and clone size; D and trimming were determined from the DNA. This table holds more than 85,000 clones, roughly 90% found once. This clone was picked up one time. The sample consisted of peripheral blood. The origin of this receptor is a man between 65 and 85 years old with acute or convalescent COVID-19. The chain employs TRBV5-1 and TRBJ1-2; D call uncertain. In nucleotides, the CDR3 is TGCGCCAGCAGCTTGAATGGTCTAGTTGGCTATGGCTACACCTTC. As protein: CASSLNGLVGYGYTF.